This T cell receptor (beta chain) originates from a study of blood T cell repertoires in COVID-19. Per germline, CDR1 ENHRY and CDR2 SYGVKD. This CDR3 spans 13 amino acids. Trimming pared 0 bases from V and 4 bases from J, leaving 6 bases between. Profiling relied on immunoSEQ multiplex PCR, and the TCRdb table lists in-frame clones only, not all of them. The profile shows about 170,000 clones, 80% to 90% of them singletons. This chain joins TRBV10-3 and TRBJ1-2; no definite D call. The source material was peripheral blood. The sequence was collected from a woman of 80 years or more with COVID-19, enrolled during active disease. The CDR3 is CAISESISYGYTF. CDR3 DNA: TGTGCCATCAGTGAGTCGATTAGCTATGGCTACACCTTC.